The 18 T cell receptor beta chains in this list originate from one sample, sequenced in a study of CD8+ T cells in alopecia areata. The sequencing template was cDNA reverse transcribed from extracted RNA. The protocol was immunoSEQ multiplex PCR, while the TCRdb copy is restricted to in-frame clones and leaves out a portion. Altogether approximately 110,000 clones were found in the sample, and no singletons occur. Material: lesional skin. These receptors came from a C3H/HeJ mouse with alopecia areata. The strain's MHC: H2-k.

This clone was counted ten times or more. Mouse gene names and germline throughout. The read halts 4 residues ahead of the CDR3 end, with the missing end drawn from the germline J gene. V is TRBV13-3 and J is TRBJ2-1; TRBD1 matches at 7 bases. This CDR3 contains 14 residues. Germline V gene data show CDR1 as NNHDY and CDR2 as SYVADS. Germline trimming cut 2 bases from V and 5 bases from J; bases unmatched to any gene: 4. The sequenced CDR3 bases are TGTGCCAGCAGTGAACAGGGGAAGGATGCT. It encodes CASSEQGKDA. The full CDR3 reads CASSEQGKDAEQFF.

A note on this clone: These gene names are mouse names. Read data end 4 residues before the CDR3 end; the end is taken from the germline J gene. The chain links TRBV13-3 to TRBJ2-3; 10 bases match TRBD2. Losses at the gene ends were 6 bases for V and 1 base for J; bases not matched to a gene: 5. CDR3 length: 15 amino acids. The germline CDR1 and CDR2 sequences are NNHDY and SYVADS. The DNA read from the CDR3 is TGTGCCAGCAACCTGGGGGGGCGAGGTGCAGAA. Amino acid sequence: CASNLGGRGAE. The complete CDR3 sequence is CASNLGGRGAETLYF.

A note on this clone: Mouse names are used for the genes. The part of the CDR3 DNA that was read is TGCACCTGCAGTGCAGGAACAGGTGATGCAGAA. Its translation is CTCSAGTGDAE. The whole CDR3 protein reads CTCSAGTGDAETLYF. V usage is TRBV1 and J usage is TRBJ2-3; D may be TRBD1 (5 bases). The read is 4 residues too short to cover the CDR3 end, so that end is filled in from the germline J gene. Trimming took off 1 base at V and 2 bases at J, with 10 bases between the two ends. Per the germline V gene, CDR1 is NSQYPW and CDR2 is LRSPGD (reference sequence). The CDR3 totals 15 residues.

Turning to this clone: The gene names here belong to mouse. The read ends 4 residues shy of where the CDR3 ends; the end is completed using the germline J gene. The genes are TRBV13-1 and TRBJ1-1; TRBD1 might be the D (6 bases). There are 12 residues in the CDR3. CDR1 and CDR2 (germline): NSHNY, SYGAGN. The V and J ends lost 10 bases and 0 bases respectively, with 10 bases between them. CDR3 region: CAGGGPNTEVFF. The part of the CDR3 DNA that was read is TGTGCCGGCGGGGGGCCAAACACA.

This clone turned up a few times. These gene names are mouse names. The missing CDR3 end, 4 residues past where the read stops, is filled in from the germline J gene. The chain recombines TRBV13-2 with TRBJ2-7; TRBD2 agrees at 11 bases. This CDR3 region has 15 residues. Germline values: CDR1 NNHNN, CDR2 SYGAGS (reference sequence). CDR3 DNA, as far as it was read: TGTGCCAGCGGTCACAGACTGGGGGGGGAATAT. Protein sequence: CASGHRLGGEY. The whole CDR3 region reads CASGHRLGGEYEQYF.

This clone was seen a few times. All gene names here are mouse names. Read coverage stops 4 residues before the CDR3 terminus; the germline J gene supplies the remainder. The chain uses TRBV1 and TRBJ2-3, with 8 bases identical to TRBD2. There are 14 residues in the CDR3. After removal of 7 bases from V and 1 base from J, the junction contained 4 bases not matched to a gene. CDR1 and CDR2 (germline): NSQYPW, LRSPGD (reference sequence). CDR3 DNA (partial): TGCACCTGCACTCAGACTGGGGGTGCAGAA. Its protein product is CTCTQTGGAE. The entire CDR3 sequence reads CTCTQTGGAETLYF.

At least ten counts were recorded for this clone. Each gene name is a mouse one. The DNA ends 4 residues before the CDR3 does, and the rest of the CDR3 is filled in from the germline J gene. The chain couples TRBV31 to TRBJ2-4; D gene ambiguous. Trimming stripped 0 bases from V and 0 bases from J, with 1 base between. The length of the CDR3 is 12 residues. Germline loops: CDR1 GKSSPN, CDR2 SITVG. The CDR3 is CAWSLSQNTLYF. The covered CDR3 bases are TGTGCCTGGAGTCTTAGTCAAAAC.

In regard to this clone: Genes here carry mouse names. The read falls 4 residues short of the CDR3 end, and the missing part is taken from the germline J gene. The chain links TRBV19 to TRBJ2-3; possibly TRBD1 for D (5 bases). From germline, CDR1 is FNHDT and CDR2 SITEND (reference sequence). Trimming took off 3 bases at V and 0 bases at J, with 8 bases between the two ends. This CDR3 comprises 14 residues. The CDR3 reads CASSTGQSAETLYF. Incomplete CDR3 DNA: TGTGCCAGCAGTACAGGACAAAGTGCAGAA.

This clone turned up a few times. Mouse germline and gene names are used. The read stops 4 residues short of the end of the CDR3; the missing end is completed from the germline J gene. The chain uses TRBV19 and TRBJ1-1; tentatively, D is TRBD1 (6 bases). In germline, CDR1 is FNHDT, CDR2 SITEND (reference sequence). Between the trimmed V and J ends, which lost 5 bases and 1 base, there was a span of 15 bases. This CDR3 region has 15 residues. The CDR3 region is CASSPPGHKNTEVFF. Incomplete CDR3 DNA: TGTGCCAGCAGCCCGCCGGGACACAAAAACACA.

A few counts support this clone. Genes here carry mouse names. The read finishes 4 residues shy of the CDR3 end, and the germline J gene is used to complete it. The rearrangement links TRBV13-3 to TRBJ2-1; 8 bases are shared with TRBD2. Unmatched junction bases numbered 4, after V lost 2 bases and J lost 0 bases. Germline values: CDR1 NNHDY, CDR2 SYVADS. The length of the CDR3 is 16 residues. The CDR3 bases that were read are TGTGCCAGCAGTGAGCTGACTGGGGTTAACTATGCT. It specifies CASSELTGVNYA. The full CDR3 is CASSELTGVNYAEQFF.

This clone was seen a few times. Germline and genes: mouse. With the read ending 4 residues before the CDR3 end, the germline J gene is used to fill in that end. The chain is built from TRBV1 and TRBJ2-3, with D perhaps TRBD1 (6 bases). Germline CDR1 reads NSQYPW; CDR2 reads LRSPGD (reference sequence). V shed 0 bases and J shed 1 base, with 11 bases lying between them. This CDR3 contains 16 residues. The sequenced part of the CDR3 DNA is TGCACCTGCAGTGCAGATTCAGGGGCGGGTGCAGAA. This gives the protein CTCSADSGAGAE. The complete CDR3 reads CTCSADSGAGAETLYF.

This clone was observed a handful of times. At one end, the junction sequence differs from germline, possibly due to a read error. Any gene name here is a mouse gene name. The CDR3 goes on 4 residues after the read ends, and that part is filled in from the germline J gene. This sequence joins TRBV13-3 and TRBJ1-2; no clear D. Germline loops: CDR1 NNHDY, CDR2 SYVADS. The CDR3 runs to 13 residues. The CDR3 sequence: CASRFTTNCDYTF. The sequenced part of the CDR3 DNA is TGTGCCAGCAGGTTTACAACAAACTGC.

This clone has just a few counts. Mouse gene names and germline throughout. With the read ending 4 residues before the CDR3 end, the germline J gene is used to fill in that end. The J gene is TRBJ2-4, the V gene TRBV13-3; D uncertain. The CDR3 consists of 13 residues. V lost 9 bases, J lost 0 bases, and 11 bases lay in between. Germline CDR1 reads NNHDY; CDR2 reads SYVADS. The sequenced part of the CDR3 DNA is TGTGCCATCTCCCACAATAGTCAAAAC. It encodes CAISHNSQN. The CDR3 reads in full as CAISHNSQNTLYF.

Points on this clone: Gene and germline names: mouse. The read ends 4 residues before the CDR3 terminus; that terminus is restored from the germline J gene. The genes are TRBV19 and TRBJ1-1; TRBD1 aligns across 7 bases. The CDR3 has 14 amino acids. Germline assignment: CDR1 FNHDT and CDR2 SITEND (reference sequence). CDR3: CASSIFVGQKEVFF. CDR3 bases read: TGTGCCAGCAGTATCTTCGTGGGACAGAAA.

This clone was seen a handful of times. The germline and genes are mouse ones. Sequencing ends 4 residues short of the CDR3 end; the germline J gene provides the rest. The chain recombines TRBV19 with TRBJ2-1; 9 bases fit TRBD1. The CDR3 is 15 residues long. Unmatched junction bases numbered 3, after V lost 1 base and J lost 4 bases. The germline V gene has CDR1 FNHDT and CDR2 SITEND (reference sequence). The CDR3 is CASSITGGMYAEQFF. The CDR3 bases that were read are TGTGCCAGCAGTATAACAGGGGGCATGTATGCT.

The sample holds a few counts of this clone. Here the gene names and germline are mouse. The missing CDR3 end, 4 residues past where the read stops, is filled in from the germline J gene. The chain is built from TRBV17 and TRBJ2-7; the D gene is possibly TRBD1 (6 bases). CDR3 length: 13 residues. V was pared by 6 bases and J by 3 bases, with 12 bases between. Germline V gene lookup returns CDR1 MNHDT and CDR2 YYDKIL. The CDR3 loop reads CASSTRDNYEQYF. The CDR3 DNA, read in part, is TGTGCTAGCAGCACTCGGGACAACTAT.

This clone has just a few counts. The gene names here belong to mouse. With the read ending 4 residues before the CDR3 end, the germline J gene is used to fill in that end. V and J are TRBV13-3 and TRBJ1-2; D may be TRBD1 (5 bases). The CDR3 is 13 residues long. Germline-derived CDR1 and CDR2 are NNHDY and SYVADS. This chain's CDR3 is CASSPSGRPDYTF. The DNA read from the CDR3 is TGTGCCAGCAGCCCCTCAGGGAGGCCC.

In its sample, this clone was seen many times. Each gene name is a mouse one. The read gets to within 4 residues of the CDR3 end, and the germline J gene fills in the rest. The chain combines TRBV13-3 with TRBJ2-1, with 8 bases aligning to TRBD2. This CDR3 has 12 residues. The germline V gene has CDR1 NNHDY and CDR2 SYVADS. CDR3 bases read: TGTGCCAGCAGTCGGGACTGGCCT. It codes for CASSRDWP. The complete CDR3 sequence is CASSRDWPEQFF.